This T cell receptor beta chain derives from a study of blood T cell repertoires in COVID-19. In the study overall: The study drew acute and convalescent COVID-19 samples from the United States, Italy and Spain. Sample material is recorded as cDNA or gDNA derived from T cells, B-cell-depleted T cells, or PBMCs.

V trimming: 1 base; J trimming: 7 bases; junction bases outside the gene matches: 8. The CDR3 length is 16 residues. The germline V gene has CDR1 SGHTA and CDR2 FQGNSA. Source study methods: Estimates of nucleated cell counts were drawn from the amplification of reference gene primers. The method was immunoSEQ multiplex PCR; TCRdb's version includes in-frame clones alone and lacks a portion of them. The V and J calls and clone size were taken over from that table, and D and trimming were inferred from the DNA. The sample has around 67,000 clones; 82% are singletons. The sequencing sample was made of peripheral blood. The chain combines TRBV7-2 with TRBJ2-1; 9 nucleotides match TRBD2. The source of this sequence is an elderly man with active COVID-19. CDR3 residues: CASSLEALAGQNEQFF. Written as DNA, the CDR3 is TGTGCCAGCAGCTTAGAAGCCCTAGCGGGGCAGAATGAGCAGTTCTTC.